The next 8 T cell receptor beta chains were all read from a single sample in a study of blood T cell repertoires in COVID-19. The table came from immunoSEQ multiplex PCR; TCRdb's copy has only in-frame clones and leaves some out. Here the sample spans around 370,000 clones, 87% being singletons. Sequencing input: peripheral blood. These receptors all stem from a woman aged 45-65 years with COVID-19, enrolled during active disease.

The V and J genes are TRBV5-8 and TRBJ2-7, with 9 bases aligning to TRBD2. Trimming took 5 bases from V and 6 from J; bases not matched to a gene: 12. The CDR3 sequence is 15 residues long. The germline V gene encodes CDR1 SGHTS and CDR2 YDEGEE. The CDR3 coding sequence is TGTGCCAGCAGGCGGGAGGGCCTTCTGGGTGCCGAGCAGTACTTC. Translated, it gives CASRREGLLGAEQYF.

This chain links TRBV19 with TRBJ1-1; D unclear. This CDR3 has 13 residues. Germline lookup yields CDR1 LNHDA and CDR2 SQIVND (reference sequence). V was shortened by 8 bases and J by 2 bases, with 12 bases between the two germline ends. CDR3 coding DNA: TGTGCCAGTGAACAGAACCTTAACACTGAAGCTTTCTTT. It yields the protein CASEQNLNTEAFF.

This sequence joins TRBV7-9 and TRBJ2-1, with 10 bases aligning to TRBD2. V dropped 1 base and J dropped 8; count of bases not matched to a gene: 2. Germline V lookup: CDR1 SEHNR, CDR2 FQNEAQ (reference sequence). The CDR3 has 14 residues. CDR3 residues: CASSLGLAGDEQFF. The DNA of the CDR3 is TGTGCCAGCAGCTTAGGGCTAGCGGGAGATGAGCAGTTCTTC.

V is TRBV19 and J is TRBJ2-1; 14 bases line up with TRBD2. V was clipped by 5 bases and J by 5 bases; unmatched bases: 5. CDR1 is LNHDA, CDR2 SQIVND, per germline (reference sequence). The CDR3 contains 16 residues. CDR3 amino acids: CASSLWTSGRHNEQFF. CDR3 in DNA: TGTGCCAGTAGTCTCTGGACTAGCGGGAGGCACAATGAGCAGTTCTTC.

The chain uses TRBV6-5 and TRBJ2-3; a weak D match, TRBD1 (5 bases). The CDR3 runs 14 residues. V was clipped by 7 bases and J by 2 bases, with 13 bases between them. The V gene's germline CDR1 is MNHEY and CDR2 SVGAGI. In nucleotides, the CDR3 is TGTGCCAGCACAGCCCTGGGGCCCACAGATACGCAGTATTTT. Amino acids: CASTALGPTDTQYF.

The chain recombines TRBV29-1 with TRBJ2-2; a weak D match, TRBD1 (5 bases). V lost 1 base and J 1 base, leaving 7 bases between the germline ends. This CDR3 spans 14 amino acids. The germline CDR1 and CDR2 sequences are SQVTM and ANQGSEA. The CDR3 DNA is TGCAGCGTTGAAGGGGGCCTGAACACCGGGGAGCTGTTTTTT. Protein product: CSVEGGLNTGELFF.

The V call is TRBV6-5, the J call TRBJ1-2; tentative D call: TRBD1 (6 bases). Trimming pared 6 bases from V and 1 base from J, leaving 15 bases between. Germline CDR1 reads MNHEY; CDR2 reads SVGAGI. This CDR3 has 15 residues. CDR3 region: CASRNLDRNNYGYTF. The DNA for the CDR3 is TGTGCCAGCAGAAACCTTGACAGGAATAACTATGGCTACACCTTC.

CDR3 region: CATSRDLDRGRHSPLHF. The CDR3 nucleotides are TGTGCCACCAGCAGAGATCTTGACAGGGGGCGTCATTCACCCCTCCACTTT. J is TRBJ1-6 and V is TRBV15; 10 nucleotides line up with TRBD1. The CDR3 runs 17 residues. Per the germline V gene, CDR1 is LNHNV and CDR2 is YYDKDF (reference sequence). With 0 bases clipped from V and 8 bases from J, the junction kept 7 bases outside the gene matches.